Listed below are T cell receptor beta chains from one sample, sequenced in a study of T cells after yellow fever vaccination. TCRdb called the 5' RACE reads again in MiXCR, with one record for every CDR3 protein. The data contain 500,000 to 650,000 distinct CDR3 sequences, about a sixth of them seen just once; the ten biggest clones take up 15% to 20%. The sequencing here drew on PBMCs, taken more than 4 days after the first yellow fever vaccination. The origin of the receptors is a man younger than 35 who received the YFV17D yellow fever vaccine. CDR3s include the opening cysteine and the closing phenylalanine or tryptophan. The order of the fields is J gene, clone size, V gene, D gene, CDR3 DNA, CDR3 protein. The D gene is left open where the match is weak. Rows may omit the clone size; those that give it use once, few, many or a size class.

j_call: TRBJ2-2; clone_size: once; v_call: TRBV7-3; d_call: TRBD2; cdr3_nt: TGTGCCAGCAGCTTAAGGCCCGTCGGTGGGACTAGCCCCGGGGAGCTGTTTTTT; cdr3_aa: CASSLRPVGGTSPGELFF
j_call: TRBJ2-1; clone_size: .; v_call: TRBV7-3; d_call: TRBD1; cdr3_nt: TGTGCCAGCAGCTTAGGGACAGGGAACAATGAGCAGTTCTTC; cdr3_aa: CASSLGTGNNEQFF
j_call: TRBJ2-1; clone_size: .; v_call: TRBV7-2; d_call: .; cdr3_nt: TGTGCCAGCAGCTTAGCGGTGGGAACCAATGAGCAGTTCTTC; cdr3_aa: CASSLAVGTNEQFF
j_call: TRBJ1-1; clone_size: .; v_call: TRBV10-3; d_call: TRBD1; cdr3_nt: TGTGCCATCAGTGACCCTATCATTGGGACAGGGGCCCTCGCCACTGAAGCTTTCTTT; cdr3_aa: CAISDPIIGTGALATEAFF
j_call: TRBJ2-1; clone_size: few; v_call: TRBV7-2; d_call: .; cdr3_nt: TGTGCCAGCAGCTTAGCCGGAGTTTTACGCAATGAGCAGTTCTTC; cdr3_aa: CASSLAGVLRNEQFF
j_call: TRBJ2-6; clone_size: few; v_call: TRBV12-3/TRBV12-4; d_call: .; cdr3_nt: TGTGCCAGCAGCATCTCTGGGGCCAACGTCCTGACTTTC; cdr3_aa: CASSISGANVLTF
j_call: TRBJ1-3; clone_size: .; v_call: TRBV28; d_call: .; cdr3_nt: TGTGCCAGCAGTTTACCAAGCAATGGAAACACCATATATTTT; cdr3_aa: CASSLPSNGNTIYF
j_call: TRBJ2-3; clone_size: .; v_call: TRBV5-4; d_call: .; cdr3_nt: TGTGCCAGCAGCTTTGGGACGGCAGATACGCAGTATTTT; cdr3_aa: CASSFGTADTQYF
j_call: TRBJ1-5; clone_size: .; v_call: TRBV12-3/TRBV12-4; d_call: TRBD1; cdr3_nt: TGTGCCAGCAGGACAGGGGGGATCAATCAGCCCCAGCATTTT; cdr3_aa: CASRTGGINQPQHF
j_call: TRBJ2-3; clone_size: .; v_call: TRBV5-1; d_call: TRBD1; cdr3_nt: TGCGCCAGCAGCACGGGACAGGGAAGCCGAACGCAGTATTTT; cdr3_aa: CASSTGQGSRTQYF
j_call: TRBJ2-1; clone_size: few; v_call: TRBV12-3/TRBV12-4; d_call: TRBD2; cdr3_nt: TGTGCCAGCAGTCCCTCTGCGGGGGGGCCTTACAATGAGCAGTTCTTC; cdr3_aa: CASSPSAGGPYNEQFF
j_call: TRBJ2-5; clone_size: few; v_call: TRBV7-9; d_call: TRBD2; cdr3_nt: TGTGCCAGCAGCGCTAGCGGGGGCCAAGAGACCCAGTACTTC; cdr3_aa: CASSASGGQETQYF
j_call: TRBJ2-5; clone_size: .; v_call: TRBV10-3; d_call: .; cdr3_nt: TGTGCCATCAGTGAGTCAAATAACATAGAGACCCAGTACTTC; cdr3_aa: CAISESNNIETQYF
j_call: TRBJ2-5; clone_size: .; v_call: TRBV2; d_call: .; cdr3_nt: TGTGCCAGCCAAAGAGGCGGCGAGACCCAGTACTTC; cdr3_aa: CASQRGGETQYF
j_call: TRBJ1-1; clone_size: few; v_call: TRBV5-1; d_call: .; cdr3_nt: TGCGCCAGCAGCCTCCCCGAGAACACTGAAGCTTTCTTT; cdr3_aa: CASSLPENTEAFF
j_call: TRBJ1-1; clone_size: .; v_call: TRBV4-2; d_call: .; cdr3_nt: TGTGCCAGCAGCCACACCGAGAGGCAGAACACTGAAGCTTTCTTT; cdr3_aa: CASSHTERQNTEAFF
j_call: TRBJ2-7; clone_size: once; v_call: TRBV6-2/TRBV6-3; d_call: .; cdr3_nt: TGTGCCAGCAGCCGCCCTCGGGACCCTCCTCCAGGAGAGCAGTACTTC; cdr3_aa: CASSRPRDPPPGEQYF
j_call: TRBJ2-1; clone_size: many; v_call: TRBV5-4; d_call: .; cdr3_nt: TGTGCCAGCAGCTTGGGCCAGGGGGGAAATGAGCAGTTCTTC; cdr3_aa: CASSLGQGGNEQFF
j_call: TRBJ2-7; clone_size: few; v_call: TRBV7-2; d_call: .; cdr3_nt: TGTGCCAGCAGCTACTCGGGGCTGTGGGAGCAGTACTTC; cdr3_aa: CASSYSGLWEQYF
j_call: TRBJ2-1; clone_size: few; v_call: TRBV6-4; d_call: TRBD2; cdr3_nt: TGTGCCAGCAGCCCACGACTAAGCGGGGGGGACAATGAGCAGTTCTTC; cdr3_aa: CASSPRLSGGDNEQFF
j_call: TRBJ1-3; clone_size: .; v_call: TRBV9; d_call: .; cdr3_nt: TGTGCCAGCAGCGTAGCTACATGGCAGGGAGGAGGAAACACCATATATTTT; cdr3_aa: CASSVATWQGGGNTIYF
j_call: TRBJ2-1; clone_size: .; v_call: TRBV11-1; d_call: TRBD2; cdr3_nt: TGTGCCAGCAGCTCCGCCTTGTACGTTCTAGCGGGGAATAGGTACAATGAGCAGTTCTTC; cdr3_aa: CASSSALYVLAGNRYNEQFF
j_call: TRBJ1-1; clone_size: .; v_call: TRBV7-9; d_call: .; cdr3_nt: TGTGCCAGCAGCGAGTCAGTCACTGAAGCTTTCTTT; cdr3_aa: CASSESVTEAFF
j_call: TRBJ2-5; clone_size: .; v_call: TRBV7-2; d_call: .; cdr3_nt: TGTGCCAGCAGCGCCCCCAAGCGGTCAAAGTACTTC; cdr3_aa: CASSAPKRSKYF
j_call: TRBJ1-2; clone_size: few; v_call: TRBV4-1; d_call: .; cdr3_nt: TGCGCCAGCAGCCAGCCCCGCAGGGGCCCTAACTATGGCTACACCTTC; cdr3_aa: CASSQPRRGPNYGYTF
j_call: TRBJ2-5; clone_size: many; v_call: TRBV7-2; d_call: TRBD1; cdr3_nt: TGTGCCAGCAGTCCTGGACAGGGACAAGAGACCCAGTACTTC; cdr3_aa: CASSPGQGQETQYF
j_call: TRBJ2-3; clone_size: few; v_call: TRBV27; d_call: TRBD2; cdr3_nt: TGTGCCAGCAGTCCGCTCGGGACTAGCGGGGGGAGCACAGATACGCAGTATTTT; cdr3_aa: CASSPLGTSGGSTDTQYF
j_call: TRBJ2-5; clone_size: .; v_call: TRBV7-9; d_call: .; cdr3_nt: TGTGCCAGCAGATCCCCCGTATGGGGGGAAGAGACCCAGTACTTC; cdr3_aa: CASRSPVWGEETQYF
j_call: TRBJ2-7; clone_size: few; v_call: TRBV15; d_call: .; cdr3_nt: TGTGCCACCAGCAGAGGGGCCTACGAGCAGTACTTC; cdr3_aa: CATSRGAYEQYF
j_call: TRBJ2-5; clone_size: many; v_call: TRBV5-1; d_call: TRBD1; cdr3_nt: TGCGCCAGCAGCCCGGACAGGGTAGAGACCCAGTACTTC; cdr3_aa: CASSPDRVETQYF
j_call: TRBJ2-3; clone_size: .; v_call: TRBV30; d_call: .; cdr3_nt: TGTGCCTGGACCCTCTGGGGGGCACAGGGCGCAGATACGCAGTATTTT; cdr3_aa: CAWTLWGAQGADTQYF
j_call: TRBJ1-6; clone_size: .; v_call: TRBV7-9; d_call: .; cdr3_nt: TGTGCCAGCAGCCCTCCACCTTCGGGTTCACCCCTCCACTTT; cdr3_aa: CASSPPPSGSPLHF
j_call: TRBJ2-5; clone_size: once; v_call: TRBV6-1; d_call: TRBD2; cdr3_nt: TGTGCCAGCAGTGAACTCACTAGCGGGGAGACCCAGTACTTC; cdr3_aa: CASSELTSGETQYF
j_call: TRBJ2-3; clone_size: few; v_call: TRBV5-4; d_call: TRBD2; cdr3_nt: TGTGCCAGCAGCTCGCGGCGGGGGGCCACAGATACGCAGTATTTT; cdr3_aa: CASSSRRGATDTQYF
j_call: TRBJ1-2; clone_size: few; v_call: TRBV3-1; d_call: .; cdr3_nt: TGTGCCAGCAGCCAAGATTATTGGGACACTTTC; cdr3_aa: CASSQDYWDTF
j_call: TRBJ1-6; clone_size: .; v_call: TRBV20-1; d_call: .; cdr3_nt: TGCAGTATACCTCGCCTGGTAGACCCCAATAATTCACCCCTCCACTTT; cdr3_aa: CSIPRLVDPNNSPLHF
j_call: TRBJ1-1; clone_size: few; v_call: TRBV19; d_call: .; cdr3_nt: TGTGCCACCAGGCCCCCGTGGGGCACTGAAGCTTTCTTT; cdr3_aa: CATRPPWGTEAFF
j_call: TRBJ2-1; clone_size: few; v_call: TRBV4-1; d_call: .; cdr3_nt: TGCGCCAGCAGCCCCGAGACACCCTCCTACAATGAGCAGTTCTTC; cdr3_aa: CASSPETPSYNEQFF
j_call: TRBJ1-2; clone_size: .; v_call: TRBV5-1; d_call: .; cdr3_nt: TGCGCCAGCAGATCACACACCTACCGGGACCGAGCTAACTATGGCTACACCTTC; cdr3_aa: CASRSHTYRDRANYGYTF
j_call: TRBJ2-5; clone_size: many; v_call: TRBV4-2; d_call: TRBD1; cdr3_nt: TGTGCCAGCAGCCCTACAGGGGGCCAAGAGACCCAGTACTTC; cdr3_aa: CASSPTGGQETQYF
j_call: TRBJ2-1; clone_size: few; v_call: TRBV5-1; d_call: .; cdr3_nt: TGCGCCAGCAGCACGGAGGTGCGGGGCTCTGGCAATGAGCAGTTCTTC; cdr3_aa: CASSTEVRGSGNEQFF
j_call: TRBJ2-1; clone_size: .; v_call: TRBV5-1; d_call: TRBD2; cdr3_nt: TGCGCCAGCAGCCCCTCCTCACTAGCGGGGGGGGGCAATGAGCAGTTCTTC; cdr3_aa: CASSPSSLAGGGNEQFF
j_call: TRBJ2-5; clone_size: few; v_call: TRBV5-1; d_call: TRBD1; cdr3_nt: TGCGCCAGCAGTGGGACAGCCTGGCAAGAGACCCAGTACTTC; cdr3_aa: CASSGTAWQETQYF